The sequence of this TCR beta chain was determined in a study of blood T cell repertoires in COVID-19. Study overall: From the United States, Italy and Spain came samples of acute and convalescent COVID-19.

CDR3 length: 17 residues. Germline-derived CDR1 and CDR2 are SGDLS and YYNGEE. V trimming: 1 base; J trimming: 4 bases; junction bases outside the gene matches: 8. Using immunoSEQ multiplex PCR, the repertoire was profiled, and TCRdb retains in-frame clones only, with some absent. The table shows around 230,000 clones, with about nine tenths occurring only once. J is TRBJ2-2 and V is TRBV9; 9 bases match TRBD2. The receptor's source is a man over 45 with COVID-19, enrolled during active disease. The sequencing sample was made of peripheral blood. The CDR3 spells CASSVMAGGPSTGELFF. The CDR3 DNA reads as TGTGCCAGCAGCGTAATGGCGGGAGGGCCGAGCACCGGGGAGCTGTTTTTT. The full variable domain, completed using reference TRBV9 and TRBJ2-2, is DSGVTQTPKHLITATGQRVTLRCSPRSGDLSVYWYQQSLDQGLQFLIQYYNGEERAKGNILERFSAQQFPDLHSELNLSSLELGDSALYFCASSVMAGGPSTGELFFGEGSRLTVL.